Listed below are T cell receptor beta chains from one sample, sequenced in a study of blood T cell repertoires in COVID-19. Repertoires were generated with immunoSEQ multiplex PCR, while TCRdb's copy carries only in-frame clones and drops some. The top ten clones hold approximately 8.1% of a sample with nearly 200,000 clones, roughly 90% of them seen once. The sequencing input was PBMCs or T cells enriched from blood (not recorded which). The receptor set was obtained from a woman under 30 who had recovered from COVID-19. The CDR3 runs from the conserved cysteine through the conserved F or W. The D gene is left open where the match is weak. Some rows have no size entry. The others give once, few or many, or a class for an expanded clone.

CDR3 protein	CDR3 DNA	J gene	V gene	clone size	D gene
CASSSQDWDSPLHF	TGTGCCAGCAGCTCCCAGGACTGGGATTCACCCCTCCACTTT	TRBJ1-6	TRBV5-4	.	.
CASSSWHRDRAKEAFF	TGTGCCAGCAGCTCCTGGCACCGGGACAGGGCCAAAGAAGCTTTCTTT	TRBJ1-1	TRBV7-2	.	TRBD1
CASSATGDEQYF	TGTGCCAGCAGCGCAACAGGGGACGAGCAGTACTTC	TRBJ2-7	TRBV7-9	.	TRBD1
CASSRTITGSYNSPLHF	TGCGCCAGCAGCCGGACTATAACGGGCTCCTATAATTCACCCCTCCACTTT	TRBJ1-6	TRBV5-1	.	.
CASSQATALVVRREKLFF	TGCGCCAGCAGCCAAGCGACAGCCCTCGTGGTCCGCCGTGAAAAACTGTTTTTT	TRBJ1-4	TRBV4-1	.	.
CASILTGGGQPQHF	TGTGCCAGCATCTTGACAGGGGGAGGTCAGCCCCAGCATTTT	TRBJ1-5	TRBV28	.	TRBD1
CASSHNHRESPLHF	TGTGCCAGCAGCCATAACCACAGGGAATCACCCCTCCACTTT	TRBJ1-6	TRBV9	.	.
CSALGGEQYF	TGCAGTGCCCTAGGCGGCGAGCAGTACTTC	TRBJ2-7	TRBV20-1	few	.
CASGWGPGQGYEQYF	TGTGCTAGTGGCTGGGGGCCGGGACAGGGCTACGAGCAGTACTTC	TRBJ2-7	TRBV12-5	.	TRBD1
CASSLIPAYEQYF	TGTGCCAGCAGTTTAATCCCAGCCTACGAGCAGTACTTC	TRBJ2-7	TRBV27	.	.
CASSPAGIDQPQHF	TGTGCCAGCTCACCTGCGGGGATCGACCAGCCCCAGCATTTT	TRBJ1-5	TRBV18	.	.
CASTGTGIYGYTF	TGTGCCAGTACCGGGACAGGGATATATGGCTACACCTTC	TRBJ1-2	TRBV19	few	TRBD1
CASSLGQLYGYTF	TGTGCCAGCAGCTTAGGACAGCTCTATGGCTACACCTTC	TRBJ1-2	TRBV11-2	.	.
CASSIEWGLGGNQPQHF	TGTGCCAGTAGTATAGAGTGGGGGCTAGGAGGCAATCAGCCCCAGCATTTT	TRBJ1-5	TRBV19	.	.
CASSLSTGGSTDTQYF	TGCGCCAGCAGCTTATCAACGGGGGGGAGCACAGATACGCAGTATTTT	TRBJ2-3	TRBV5-1	.	TRBD2
CASSQDEAGYEQYF	TGTGCCAGCAGCCAAGATGAGGCAGGGTACGAGCAGTACTTC	TRBJ2-7	TRBV4-2	.	.
CASSQLYEQYF	TGTGCCAGCAGCCAACTTTACGAGCAGTACTTC	TRBJ2-7	TRBV7-9	once	.
CASSQATGPYGYTF	TGCGCCAGCAGCCAAGCGACAGGGCCCTATGGCTACACCTTC	TRBJ1-2	TRBV4-1	.	TRBD1
CASRGTAGDNEQFF	TGTGCCAGCAGAGGGACAGCTGGGGACAATGAGCAGTTCTTC	TRBJ2-1	TRBV14	.	TRBD1
CASSPIIAGGTQETQYF	TGTGCCAGCAGCCCGATAATAGCGGGGGGAACCCAAGAGACCCAGTACTTC	TRBJ2-5	TRBV11-2	.	TRBD2
CASSNPTGSVDTQYF	TGTGCCAGCAGTAATCCGACAGGGTCGGTTGATACGCAGTATTTT	TRBJ2-3	TRBV25-1	once	TRBD1
CASNEGVLSTNEQFF	TGTGCCAGCAACGAAGGGGTCCTAAGTACAAATGAGCAGTTCTTC	TRBJ2-1	TRBV9	.	.
CASSKVASGGTGYIYRRVPDTQYF	TGTGCCAGCAGCAAAGTAGCTAGCGGGGGTACCGGTTATATCTATCGCAGGGTCCCAGATACGCAGTATTTT	TRBJ2-3	TRBV21-1	.	.
CASSLGGNTEAFF	TGCGCCAGCAGCTTGGGAGGTAACACTGAAGCTTTCTTT	TRBJ1-1	TRBV5-1	few	.
CASRMTTSNYGYTF	TGTGCCAGCAGGATGACGACATCTAACTATGGCTACACCTTC	TRBJ1-2	TRBV27	.	.
CASSEVWQGQEHGYTF	TGTGCCAGCAGTGAAGTTTGGCAGGGTCAAGAACATGGCTACACCTTC	TRBJ1-2	TRBV2	.	.
CASSLGGGRETQYF	TGTGCCAGCAGCTTGGGGGGGGGCCGAGAGACCCAGTACTTC	TRBJ2-5	TRBV5-6	.	.
CASSGDIRSGSPLHF	TGTGCCAGCAGTGGCGACATCCGGTCCGGATCACCCCTCCACTTT	TRBJ1-6	TRBV28	.	.
CASSERGPQGWLYEQFF	TGTGCCAGCAGTGAAAGGGGCCCGCAGGGATGGCTCTATGAGCAGTTCTTC	TRBJ2-1	TRBV2	.	.
CASSSPGTSGGGNEQFF	TGTGCCAGCAGCTCCCCCGGGACAAGCGGGGGAGGCAATGAGCAGTTCTTC	TRBJ2-1	TRBV9	.	TRBD2
CASSPGPMTAEAFF	TGTGCCAGCTCACCCGGACCCATGACAGCTGAAGCTTTCTTT	TRBJ1-1	TRBV18	.	.
CASNPPGGTTEAFF	TGTGCCAGCAACCCTCCTGGGGGGACCACTGAAGCTTTCTTT	TRBJ1-1	TRBV28	once	.
CASSLSGAETQYF	TGCGCCAGCAGCCTTAGCGGGGCGGAGACCCAGTACTTC	TRBJ2-5	TRBV5-1	.	TRBD2
CASSAAGETQYF	TGTGCCAGCAGTGCAGCGGGGGAGACCCAGTACTTC	TRBJ2-5	TRBV6-2/TRBV6-3	.	TRBD2
CASSATANYGYTF	TGCGCCAGCAGTGCGACAGCTAACTATGGCTACACCTTC	TRBJ1-2	TRBV4-1	once	.
CASGTGENTGELFF	TGTGCCAGTGGGACAGGGGAGAACACCGGGGAGCTGTTTTTT	TRBJ2-2	TRBV13	.	TRBD1
CASSSLAKNIQYF	TGTGCCAGCAGCTCTCTAGCCAAAAACATTCAGTACTTC	TRBJ2-4	TRBV11-2	.	.
CASSLQGRGELFF	TGTGCCAGCAGCCTACAGGGTCGGGGGGAGCTGTTTTTT	TRBJ2-2	TRBV7-8	.	.
CASTSGGAYNEQFF	TGTGCCAGTACTAGCGGGGGGGCCTACAATGAGCAGTTCTTC	TRBJ2-1	TRBV19	once	TRBD2
CASSIQGLTYEQYF	TGTGCCAGTAGTATCCAGGGCCTGACCTACGAGCAGTACTTC	TRBJ2-7	TRBV19	.	.
CASGGGAGYGYTF	TGTGCCAGCGGAGGGGGCGCTGGCTATGGCTACACCTTC	TRBJ1-2	TRBV28	once	TRBD1
CASSQDAFPGIYSPSYNSPLHF	TGTGCCAGCAGCCAAGATGCCTTCCCCGGGATTTATTCTCCCTCCTATAATTCACCCCTCCACTTT	TRBJ1-6	TRBV3-1/TRBV3-2	.	.
CATSRDGLPGADTQYF	TGTGCCACCAGCAGAGATGGTTTACCAGGGGCAGATACGCAGTATTTT	TRBJ2-3	TRBV15	.	.